The source of this TCR beta chain is a study of blood T cell repertoires in COVID-19. Study-level background: Some COVID-19 samples were acute and others convalescent; all came from the United States, Italy and Spain. PBMCs, B-cell-depleted T cells, or T cells provided the cDNA or gDNA that made up the material.

The CDR3 length is 14 residues. Trimming stripped 6 bases from V and 3 bases from J, with 15 bases between. The germline V gene has CDR1 MDHEN and CDR2 SYDVKM. Original methodology: Estimation of nucleated cell counts relied on the amplification of reference gene primers. Assay: immunoSEQ multiplex PCR; the TCRdb copy retains only in-frame clones and omits some. The V and J calls and clone size were taken over from that table, and D and trimming were inferred from the DNA. The table lists about 78,000 clones, roughly 88% of them singletons, with roughly 1% in the top ten. Input material: peripheral blood. The chain joins TRBV28 to TRBJ2-7, with D hard to call. The TCR sequence derives from a woman in her forties or fifties in a cohort sampled during active COVID-19. CDR3 amino acids: CASSPSRIHYEQYF. DNA of the CDR3: TGTGCCAGCAGCCCGTCTAGAATTCACTACGAGCAGTACTTC.